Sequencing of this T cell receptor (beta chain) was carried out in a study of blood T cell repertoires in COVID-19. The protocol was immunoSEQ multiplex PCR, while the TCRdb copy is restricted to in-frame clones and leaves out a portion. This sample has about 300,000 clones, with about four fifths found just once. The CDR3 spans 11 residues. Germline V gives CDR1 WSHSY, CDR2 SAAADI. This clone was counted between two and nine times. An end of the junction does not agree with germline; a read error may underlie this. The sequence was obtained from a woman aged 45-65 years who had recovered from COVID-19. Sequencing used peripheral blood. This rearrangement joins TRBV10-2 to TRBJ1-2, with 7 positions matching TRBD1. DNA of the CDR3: TGCGCCAGCAGTGAGGTGGGACAGCTCAACTTC. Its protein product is CASSEVGQLNF.